The text below deals with one TCR beta chain. The antigen is undetermined. This entry is derived from a study of T cell responses to AZD1222 COVID-19 vaccine. Study-wide results and limits: Two doses of AZD1222 preceded a rise in Spike-specific TCR breadth and depth. Dominant CD4 TCR responses targeted spike regions 160-218 and 743-854.

This CDR3 spans 15 amino acids. Germline V gives CDR1 MNHEY, CDR2 SMNVEV (reference sequence). Germline trimming cut 5 bases from V and 6 bases from J; bases unmatched to any gene: 8. Using immunoSEQ multiplex PCR, the repertoire was profiled, and TCRdb retains in-frame clones only, with some absent. Among 130,000 or so clones, over 75% were seen once, and the ten largest hold more than 20%. The origin of this receptor is an adult in good health. This chain connects TRBV27 to TRBJ1-1; 11 positions agree with TRBD1. Sequences were derived from peripheral blood, sampled on day 0 of AZD1222 vaccination. This chain's CDR3 is CASSIGQGARAEAFF. CDR3 nucleotide sequence: TGTGCCAGCAGTATCGGACAGGGGGCGCGCGCTGAAGCTTTCTTT.